A selection of T cell receptor beta chains follows, all from one sample in a study of early T cells in non-severe SARS-CoV-2 infection. TCRdb ran MiXCR on the 5' RACE reads and lists one entry per CDR3 protein. The table lists 30,000 to 40,000 distinct CDR3 sequences, 5.8% of them singletons. The sequenced material came from whole blood. These receptors were collected from an adult who was a healthcare worker with PCR-confirmed SARS-CoV-2 infection or an uninfected control (not recorded which). The conserved cysteine and the conserved F or W are not part of the CDR3 here. The D gene is left open where the match is weak.

>.|TRBJ2-5|TRBV9
ASSGTGPQETQY
>.|TRBJ2-7|TRBV3-1
ASSRWTVSNEQY
>.|TRBJ1-2|TRBV6-1
ASSGLQLGYT
>.|TRBJ2-3|TRBV12-3/TRBV12-4
ASSLRDQRADTQY
>.|TRBJ2-1|TRBV11-3
ASSPGAGFNEQF
>TRBD2|TRBJ2-1|TRBV12-3/TRBV12-4
ASSLHLTSGRVGEQF
>.|TRBJ1-4|TRBV11-2
ASTARANEKLF
>.|TRBJ2-2|TRBV11-3
ASSLKQGSSGELF
>.|TRBJ1-2|TRBV14
ASSLRRASGYT
>.|TRBJ2-2|TRBV27
ASSFSPTGELF
>.|TRBJ2-7|TRBV6-2/TRBV6-3
ASSRLQDLGIYEQY
>.|TRBJ1-5|TRBV20-1
SAADPDSNQPQH
>TRBD1|TRBJ1-3|TRBV6-5
ASSYGDRAGNTIY
>.|TRBJ2-1|TRBV12-3/TRBV12-4
ASSFGYPYNEQF
>.|TRBJ2-7|TRBV2
ASSEVAPSYYEQY
>.|TRBJ2-3|TRBV7-7
ASSLGNPSTDTQY
>.|TRBJ1-2|TRBV6-5
ASRRPGAYGYT
>.|TRBJ2-6|TRBV25-1
ASSVLHSGANVLT
>TRBD1|TRBJ2-1|TRBV7-6
ASSPYGGQGNEQF
>TRBD1|TRBJ1-2|TRBV27
ASSLGRGPGGYT
>.|TRBJ2-1|TRBV5-1
ASSFGDLYNEQF
>TRBD1|TRBJ2-7|TRBV29-1
SVGQGHEQY